One and the same sample provided the 12 T cell receptor beta chains below, sequenced in a study of T cell responses to AZD1222 COVID-19 vaccine. TCRdb's copy holds only in-frame clones and misses some; the assay was immunoSEQ multiplex PCR. The sample contains some 150,000 clones, 91% of which appear only once. Sequenced here: peripheral blood, sampled on day 0 of AZD1222 vaccination. The receptor source for this set is an adult in good health.

J is TRBJ2-1 and V is TRBV6-4; 7 nucleotides agree with TRBD1. The V and J ends lost 6 bases and 5 bases, in that order; junction bases with no gene match: 13. The CDR3 spans 16 residues. CDR1 is MRHNA and CDR2 is SNTAGT in the germline V gene. The CDR3 nucleotides are TGTGCCAGCAGCCCAAAGAGACAGGGTAACAACAATGAGCAGTTCTTC. It codes for CASSPKRQGNNNEQFF.

The genes are TRBV9 and TRBJ1-4; no definite D call. Germline CDR1 SGDLS, CDR2 YYNGEE. Between the trimmed V and J ends, which lost 4 bases and 11 bases, there was a span of 12 bases. This CDR3 contains 12 residues. CDR3 amino acids: CASSTNPQKLFF. The CDR3, as DNA: TGTGCCAGCAGCACCAACCCCCAGAAACTGTTTTTT.

The CDR3 DNA is TGCAGCGTTGAACTACTCGGACAGGGGAACTATGGCTACACCTTC. Protein sequence: CSVELLGQGNYGYTF. The rearrangement uses TRBV29-1 and TRBJ1-2; 9 bases fit TRBD1. The CDR3 loop spans 15 amino acids. After removal of 2 bases from V and 2 bases from J, the junction contained 6 bases not matched to a gene. Germline CDR1 is SQVTM and CDR2 is ANQGSEA. Drawing the rest from reference TRBV29-1 and TRBJ1-2, the complete variable domain is SAVISQKPSRDICQRGTSLTIQCQVDSQVTMMFWYRQQPGQSLTLIATANQGSEATYESGFVIDKFPISRPNLTFSTLTVSNMSPEDSSIYLCSVELLGQGNYGYTFGSGTRLTVV.

This clone was seen just once. The rearrangement uses TRBV9 and TRBJ1-4; 9 bases agree with TRBD1. Germline V CDR1 and CDR2: SGDLS, YYNGEE. The CDR3 sequence is 15 residues long. The trim removed 3 bases at V and 8 bases at J, leaving 8 bases unmatched. The DNA for the CDR3 is TGTGCCAGCAGCGGCAACCGGGACAGGGAGGAAAAACTGTTTTTT. It translates to CASSGNRDREEKLFF. Complete variable domain (other parts from reference TRBV9 and TRBJ1-4): DSGVTQTPKHLITATGQRVTLRCSPRSGDLSVYWYQQSLDQGLQFLIQYYNGEERAKGNILERFSAQQFPDLHSELNLSSLELGDSALYFCASSGNRDREEKLFFGSGTQLSVL.

The chain has TRBV19 and TRBJ2-3; D remains unclear. From germline, CDR1 is LNHDA and CDR2 SQIVND (reference sequence). Trimming took off 5 bases at V and 6 bases at J, with 18 bases between the two ends. The CDR3 has 15 residues. The DNA of the CDR3 is TGTGCCAGTAGTCCCGACCGCGACATGACTGATACGCAGTATTTT. As protein: CASSPDRDMTDTQYF.

V gene TRBV28 combines with J gene TRBJ2-7; 8 bases line up with TRBD1. The germline V gene encodes CDR1 MDHEN and CDR2 SYDVKM. V lost 6 bases, J lost 1 base, and 8 bases stayed unmatched. The CDR3 spans 15 residues. CDR3 DNA sequence: TGTGCCAGCAGCGGGACAGGCGCTAATTCCTACGAGCAGTACTTC. It is translated as CASSGTGANSYEQYF. Together with reference TRBV28 and TRBJ2-7, the CDR3 gives the full variable domain: DVKVTQSSRYLVKRTGEKVFLECVQDMDHENMFWYRQDPGLGLRLIYFSYDVKMKEKGDIPEGYSVSREKKERFSLILESASTNQTSMYLCASSGTGANSYEQYFGPGTRLTVT.

The chain joins TRBV11-3 to TRBJ2-7; D not resolved. V lost 5 bases, J lost 2 bases, and 10 bases lay in between. Germline CDR1 is SGHNT and CDR2 is YENEEA. The CDR3 has 13 amino acids. CDR3 residues: CASSLGRAYEQYF. As DNA, the CDR3 is TGTGCCAGCAGCCTAGGGCGCGCCTACGAGCAGTACTTC.

The chain recombines TRBV19 with TRBJ2-2; D uncertain. This CDR3 contains 13 residues. CDR1 is LNHDA, CDR2 SQIVND, per germline (reference sequence). Trimming left V 3 bases short and J 6 bases short, with 8 bases between. The DNA for the CDR3 is TGTGCCAGTAGTATCCTCAGCGCCGGGGAGCTGTTTTTT. Protein sequence: CASSILSAGELFF.

V and J are TRBV5-1 and TRBJ1-2, with 7 bases fitting TRBD1. CDR1 SGHRS and CDR2 YFSETQ come from the germline V gene. V was clipped by 0 bases and J by 4 bases; unmatched bases: 9. This CDR3 contains 16 residues. The CDR3 spells CASSLAPTGAVYGYTF. The CDR3 nucleotides read TGCGCCAGCAGCTTGGCCCCCACAGGGGCTGTCTATGGCTACACCTTC.

This clone was recorded once. V gene TRBV7-2 combines with J gene TRBJ1-4; no firm D call. The CDR3 covers 13 residues. V dropped 3 bases and J dropped 4 bases, with 6 bases sitting between them. Germline CDR1 SGHTA, CDR2 FQGNSA. The CDR3 sequence is CASSFRSNEKLFF. CDR3 DNA sequence: TGTGCCAGCAGCTTTCGGAGTAATGAAAAACTGTTTTTT.

This clone was picked up one time. The chain uses TRBV11-3 and TRBJ2-2; D possibly corresponds to TRBD1 (6 bases). Deletions cut 5 bases from V and 0 bases from J, with 10 bases between. Germline-derived CDR1 and CDR2 are SGHNT and YENEEA. This CDR3 has 15 residues. CDR3: CASSPRTANTGELFF. The DNA for the CDR3 is TGTGCCAGCAGCCCCCGGACAGCGAACACCGGGGAGCTGTTTTTT.

The chain has TRBV7-8 and TRBJ1-6; D gene ambiguous. The CDR3 has 16 amino acids. Trimming removed 6 bases at V and 7 bases at J, with 19 bases between. CDR1 and CDR2 (germline): SGHVS, FQNEAQ. The DNA of the CDR3 is TGTGCCAGCAGTCTGCGGGAGTTCCAGCCCAATTCACCCCTCCACTTT. It codes for CASSLREFQPNSPLHF.